Listed below are T cell receptor beta chains from one sample, sequenced in a study of Graves' ophthalmopathy and Graves' hyperthyroidism. TCRdb reprocessed the multiplex PCR reads via MiXCR and lists one record per CDR3 protein. Of hundreds of thousands of distinct CDR3 sequences listed, 20% to 25% were seen once; the top ten hold 43%. Specimen: peripheral blood. The receptors stem from a woman aged 45-65 years with Graves' ophthalmopathy. Both conserved end residues are part of each CDR3. The order of the fields is J gene, V gene, clone size, D gene, CDR3 protein. A D gene is named only where the DNA matches it firmly. Expanded clones are given a class, and other clones once, few, many or no size at all.

>TRBJ1-1|TRBV20-1|many|-
CSAPPRYTPRRAFF
>TRBJ1-2|TRBV24-1|-|-
CATSDHTALYGYTF
>TRBJ1-2|TRBV6-4|once|-
CASSPTDSHYGYTF
>TRBJ1-5|TRBV11-1|many|TRBD1
CASSLGSLTGSIRNQPQHF
>TRBJ1-5|TRBV27|many|-
CASSLPNQPQHF
>TRBJ1-1|TRBV19|many|-
CASSIQGINTEAFF
>TRBJ1-1|TRBV6-4|many|-
CASSAGQTTEACF
>TRBJ2-7|TRBV12-3/TRBV12-4|few|-
CASSITPRGGGPEQYF
>TRBJ1-5|TRBV12-3/TRBV12-4|-|-
CASSFLGGSNQPQHF
>TRBJ1-5|TRBV6-1|-|-
CASSPDGQNQPQHF
>TRBJ2-7|TRBV20-1|many|TRBD2
CSASWAGGPHEQYF
>TRBJ2-7|TRBV4-1|many|-
CASSRDLAWYF
>TRBJ2-5|TRBV5-4|-|TRBD2
CASNTGGSETQYF
>TRBJ1-2|TRBV2|-|TRBD1
CASSERTGGFDGYTF
>TRBJ1-2|TRBV12-3/TRBV12-4|-|-
CASSPQTSSYGYTF
>TRBJ2-7|TRBV7-2|many|TRBD1
CASSWGQSYEQYF
>TRBJ2-5|TRBV24-1|many|-
CATSDRTTVQETQYF
>TRBJ2-7|TRBV7-9|many|-
CASISAGEQYF
>TRBJ1-1|TRBV20-1|-|TRBD1
CSASEVLARTGGVNTEAFF
>TRBJ2-5|TRBV11-2|many|TRBD1
CASSPGTGLYQETQYF
>TRBJ1-5|TRBV6-2/TRBV6-3|-|-
CASMGGRMGKGNNQPQHF
>TRBJ1-1|TRBV7-9|-|-
CASSLESGGRAFF
>TRBJ2-7|TRBV29-1|many|TRBD1
CSAANIPGQLSYEQYF
>TRBJ1-5|TRBV7-2|many|-
CASSRDYSNQPQHF
>TRBJ2-7|TRBV10-2|-|-
CATKLNGKAYEQYF
>TRBJ1-2|TRBV30|-|TRBD1
CAWTGQSNNYGYTF
>TRBJ1-1|TRBV18|-|TRBD1
CASSPGTGVGTEAFF
>TRBJ1-3|TRBV7-2|few|-
CASSLPSFGNTIYF
>TRBJ2-7|TRBV30|many|-
CAWSVLLATRRTYEQYF
>TRBJ2-7|TRBV12-5|many|TRBD2
CASGPPSGGEVEQYF
>TRBJ2-5|TRBV20-1|-|TRBD1
CSARETGEETQYF
>TRBJ1-1|TRBV6-5|many|TRBD1
CASSSTGGGNTEAFF
>TRBJ1-2|TRBV3-1|-|-
CASSQAGFGGYTF
>TRBJ1-2|TRBV28|many|-
CASSPSTDYGYTF
>TRBJ2-6|TRBV5-1|many|-
CASSLDGSSGANVLTF
>TRBJ1-5|TRBV20-1|many|-
CSAQPGLGYSNQPQHF
>TRBJ2-7|TRBV4-2|many|TRBD1
CASSETGGASYEQYF
>TRBJ1-1|TRBV27|many|-
CASSFRRAGGEAFF
>TRBJ1-5|TRBV12-3/TRBV12-4|many|-
CASSLLSNQPQHF
>TRBJ2-2|TRBV19|-|-
CASRQKVPENTGELFF
>TRBJ2-7|TRBV6-2/TRBV6-3|-|TRBD2
CASPPGTSGGLSYEQYF
>TRBJ1-5|TRBV27|-|-
CASKVTGLSNQPQHF
>TRBJ2-7|TRBV6-2/TRBV6-3|few|TRBD1
CASRTGQHSYEQYF
>TRBJ2-2|TRBV11-2|many|-
CASSPGRSSLELFF
>TRBJ1-4|TRBV19|-|-
CASSLVLATNEKLFF
>TRBJ1-1|TRBV7-3|many|-
CASSLSPILRVNTEAFF
>TRBJ2-2|TRBV11-1|few|-
CASSGRLGRNTGELFF
>TRBJ2-4|TRBV19|many|TRBD2
CASTLTSGGSIQYF
>TRBJ1-5|TRBV12-3/TRBV12-4|many|TRBD1
CASRRTGDQPQHF
>TRBJ2-7|TRBV12-3/TRBV12-4|-|TRBD1
CASSSSGTGGEQYF
>TRBJ2-5|TRBV30|few|TRBD2
CAWSINVVAGGKGETQYF
>TRBJ2-7|TRBV2|many|-
CASSALAEQYF
>TRBJ2-7|TRBV7-6|many|TRBD2
CASSPRTSGISEQYF